Following are 21 T cell receptor beta chains from one sample sequenced in a study of T-cell reconstitution after alpha-beta-depleted transplantation in children. TCRbeta library preparation incorporated unique molecular identifiers. Each CDR3 protein is one row after TCRdb ran MiXCR on the PCR reads. The repertoire includes 450,000 to 600,000 distinct CDR3 sequences, approximately 29% of them detected once, and 2% to 2.5% sits in the top ten. The sequencing used PBMCs from the stem cell graft donor, collected from the stem cell graft. The receptors here all came from a human donor who donated a stem cell graft to a child with aplastic anemia.

The chain is built from TRBV6-2 or TRBV6-3 and TRBJ2-7; D unclear. Germline V gene data show CDR1 as MNHEY and CDR2 as SVGEGT. Between the trimmed V and J ends, which lost 2 bases and 4 bases, there was a span of 9 bases. The CDR3 is made up of 13 amino acids. CDR3 region: CASSYPYSYEQYF. The CDR3 DNA follows: TGTGCCAGCAGTTACCCTTACAGTTACGAGCAGTACTTC.

V and J are TRBV20-1 and TRBJ1-1, with 7 bases matching TRBD1. This CDR3 contains 16 residues. Germline trimming cut 2 bases from V and 0 bases from J; bases unmatched to any gene: 9. Germline V lookup: CDR1 DFQATT, CDR2 SNEGSKA (reference sequence). The CDR3 region is CSARSRRGPMNTEAFF. CDR3 nucleotides: TGCAGTGCTAGATCGAGGAGGGGGCCCATGAACACTGAAGCTTTCTTT.

This clonotype was counted a few times. The gene calls are TRBV12-3 or TRBV12-4 and TRBJ1-2; 8 bases fit TRBD1. The CDR3 totals 13 residues. V was pared by 6 bases and J by 6 bases, with 6 bases of the junction left unmatched. CDR3 protein: CASRGQGLNGYTF. The CDR3 coding sequence is TGTGCCAGCAGAGGACAGGGACTTAATGGCTACACCTTC.

This clonotype was detected a few times. The V and J genes are TRBV20-1 and TRBJ2-1; D is ambiguous. CDR3 length: 13 amino acids. V shed 8 bases and J shed 0 bases, with 11 bases lying between them. Germline V lookup: CDR1 DFQATT, CDR2 SNEGSKA (reference sequence). The CDR3 DNA sequence: TGCAGTATAGACGAGAGCTCCTACAATGAGCAGTTCTTC. Protein sequence: CSIDESSYNEQFF.

The CDR3 is CASSGRDLNEQFF. CDR3 sequence (DNA): TGTGCCAGCTCAGGCCGGGACCTCAATGAGCAGTTCTTC. This chain links TRBV18 with TRBJ2-1, with D possibly called TRBD1 or TRBD2 (5 bases each). Deletions cut 5 bases from V and 6 bases from J, with 11 bases between. CDR1 is KGHSH, CDR2 LQKENI, per germline. The CDR3 extends over 13 amino acids. The entire variable domain, with the rest obtained from reference TRBV18 and TRBJ2-1, is as follows: NAGVMQNPRHLVRRRGQEARLRCSPMKGHSHVYWYRQLPEEGLKFMVYLQKENIIDESGMPKERFSAEFPKEGPSILRIQQVVRGDSAAYFCASSGRDLNEQFFGPGTRLTVL.

The V call is TRBV28, the J call TRBJ2-7; possibly TRBD2 for D (5 bases). V was shortened by 3 bases and J by 8 bases, with 11 bases between the two germline ends. CDR1 MDHEN and CDR2 SYDVKM come from the germline V gene. This CDR3 is built from 12 residues. CDR3: CASSLRAGQQYF. In nucleotides, the CDR3 is TGTGCCAGCAGTTTGAGGGCGGGCCAGCAGTACTTC.

The table lists this clonotype with a few counts. The rearrangement uses TRBV27 and TRBJ1-1, with D unresolved. Germline V gene sequence: CDR1 MNHEY, CDR2 SMNVEV (reference sequence). The CDR3 has 14 amino acids. Trimming removed 3 bases at V and 1 base at J, with 9 bases between. The CDR3 bases are TGTGCCAGCAGTTTGGGATTTCGGAACACTGAAGCTTTCTTT. This sequence encodes CASSLGFRNTEAFF.

The gene calls are TRBV13 and TRBJ2-7, with D maybe TRBD1 (6 bases). Trimming removed 4 bases at V and 5 bases at J, with 12 bases between. Germline assignment: CDR1 PRHDT and CDR2 FYEKMQ (reference sequence). The CDR3 loop spans 13 amino acids. CDR3 protein: CASSSRGGHEQYV. The CDR3 DNA reads TGTGCCAGCAGCTCCCGTGGGGGCCACGAGCAGTACGTC.

The CDR3 nucleotides read TGTGCCAGCAGTTTTCTTACAAGCCGAAGTGGCAATCAGCCCCAGCATTTT. This encodes CASSFLTSRSGNQPQHF. The genes are TRBV12-3 or TRBV12-4 and TRBJ1-5; unclear D gene. Trimming cost V 3 bases and J 2 bases, with 17 bases left between them. The CDR3 extends over 17 amino acids.

The J gene is TRBJ2-7, the V gene TRBV10-3; a weak D match, TRBD2 (6 bases). Between the trimmed V and J ends, which lost 10 bases and 4 bases, there was a span of 11 bases. This CDR3 spans 11 amino acids. In germline, CDR1 is ENHRY, CDR2 SYGVKD. The CDR3 sequence is CATGGGYEQYF. CDR3 in DNA: TGTGCCACCGGGGGTGGTTACGAGCAGTACTTC.

This clonotype was picked up a small number of times. The chain is built from TRBV13 and TRBJ2-4; 8 bases agree with TRBD2. Germline CDR1 PRHDT, CDR2 FYEKMQ (reference sequence). This CDR3 comprises 16 residues. V dropped 3 bases and J dropped 10; count of bases not matched to a gene: 14. CDR3 nucleotides: TGTGCCAGCAGCTTCCTCGCGGGGGGCACGGACCCAATTCAGTACTTC. Translation gives CASSFLAGGTDPIQYF.

DNA of the CDR3: TGTGCCAGCAGGAGTCCCGGGACAGGGGGCCACTATGGCTACACCTTC. Its translation is CASRSPGTGGHYGYTF. The rearrangement uses TRBV6-1 and TRBJ1-2, with 12 bases identical to TRBD1. V shed 6 bases, J shed 3 bases, and the junction held 8 bases outside the gene matches. The CDR3 loop spans 16 amino acids. The V gene's germline CDR1 is MNHNS and CDR2 SASEGT.

This clonotype was found a few times. The V gene is TRBV24-1, the J gene TRBJ2-3; D remains unclear. The germline CDR1 and CDR2 sequences are KGHDR and SFDVKD. Trimming cost V 5 bases and J 4 bases, with 3 bases left between them. This CDR3 has 11 amino acids. CDR3 in amino acids: CATSASDTQYF. DNA of the CDR3: TGTGCCACCAGTGCCTCAGATACGCAGTATTTT.

This chain connects TRBV7-2 to TRBJ2-3; possible D gene TRBD2, 6 bases. V shed 5 bases and J shed 2 bases, with 14 bases lying between them. The CDR3 spans 15 residues. Germline CDR1 and CDR2: SGHTA and FQGNSA. The CDR3 loop is CASSPSRETTDTQYF. The DNA for the CDR3 is TGTGCCAGCAGCCCGTCCCGGGAGACCACAGATACGCAGTATTTT.

This clonotype came up a few times. J is TRBJ2-2 and V is TRBV6-2 or TRBV6-3; 8 bases align to TRBD2. V was pared by 2 bases and J by 6 bases, with 2 bases of the junction left unmatched. Looked up from germline, CDR1 is MNHEY and CDR2 is SVGEGT. This CDR3 is built from 14 residues. The CDR3 DNA reads as TGTGCCAGCAGTTACACGGGAGGGTCCGGGGAGCTGTTTTTT. Protein product: CASSYTGGSGELFF.

This clonotype was seen more than once but under ten times. This chain links TRBV29-1 with TRBJ1-5; no definite D call. Germline V gene lookup returns CDR1 SQVTM and CDR2 ANQGSEA. Trimming stripped 4 bases from V and 3 bases from J, with 7 bases between. This CDR3 contains 12 residues. CDR3 in amino acids: CSVASLNQPQHF. The CDR3 nucleotides are TGCAGCGTTGCCAGTCTCAATCAGCCCCAGCATTTT.

The chain employs TRBV29-1 and TRBJ2-1, with D tentatively TRBD2 (6 bases). V was pared by 4 bases and J by 6 bases, with 16 bases between. Germline CDR1 SQVTM, CDR2 ANQGSEA. The CDR3 length is 14 residues. The CDR3 region is CSVGQTGVFNEQFF. The CDR3 DNA reads as TGCAGCGTTGGTCAAACGGGAGTTTTCAATGAGCAGTTCTTC.

V usage is TRBV7-2 and J usage is TRBJ2-3; the D gene is possibly TRBD1 (5 bases). V lost 5 bases, J lost 2 bases, and 23 bases lay in between. Germline CDR1 SGHTA, CDR2 FQGNSA. The CDR3 is 18 residues long. CDR3 DNA: TGTGCCAGCAGCCGTAATCCCCCCAGGGCAGTTCTCACAGATACGCAGTATTTT. Translation gives CASSRNPPRAVLTDTQYF.

The V gene is TRBV11-3, the J gene TRBJ2-3, with 15 bases aligning to TRBD2. J gave up 4 bases and V 5 bases, and 7 bases lay outside the gene matches. Per germline, CDR1 SGHNT and CDR2 YENEEA. This CDR3 region has 17 residues. The CDR3 protein is CASSRGLAGGPADTQYF. The CDR3 DNA follows: TGTGCCAGCAGCCGTGGACTAGCGGGAGGGCCGGCAGATACGCAGTATTTT.

This clonotype has a handful of counts. The V call is TRBV30, the J call TRBJ1-1, with a weak D call TRBD1 (5 bases). V lost 5 bases, J lost 7 bases, and 20 bases lay in between. The CDR3 runs to 14 residues. Germline loops: CDR1 GTSNPN, CDR2 SVGIG (reference sequence). The CDR3 protein is CAWGTGTPGGEAFF. For the CDR3, the DNA is TGTGCCTGGGGGACCGGGACTCCGGGGGGTGAAGCTTTCTTT. The full variable domain, rest sourced from reference TRBV30 and TRBJ1-1, is SQTIHQWPATLVQPVGSPLSLECTVEGTSNPNLYWYRQAAGRGLQLLFYSVGIGQISSEVPQNLSASRPQDRQFILSSKKLLLSDSGFYLCAWGTGTPGGEAFFGQGTRLTVV.

The chain links TRBV29-1 to TRBJ1-5; D remains ambiguous. V was pared by 6 bases and J by 4 bases, with 13 bases between. Germline CDR1 is SQVTM and CDR2 is ANQGSEA. This CDR3 region has 13 residues. In nucleotides, the CDR3 is TGCAGCGTCCGACGGGATTCTAATCAGCCCCAGCATTTT. Its protein is CSVRRDSNQPQHF.